This TCR beta chain appears in the sequencing data of a study of T cells in Graves' hyperthyroidism and ophthalmopathy. At least ten counts were recorded for this clonotype. The study based diagnoses on clinical symptoms, serum thyroxine and TRAb, thyroid ultrasound and orbital computed tomography. The CDR3 regions of TCR beta were amplified from RNA transcripts. RT-PCR in the first round (using the HTBI primer set) targeted the TCR CDR3. Each CDR3 protein gets one entry after TCRdb re-called the multiplex PCR reads with MiXCR. Among around 690,000 distinct CDR3 sequences listed, 17% were seen once. What was sequenced was blood. This receptor was obtained from a man in his forties or fifties with Graves' hyperthyroidism.

The DNA of the CDR3 is TGCGCCAGCAGCTTTACTCCCAACGGCCCAGGTTCCTACAATGAGCAGTTCTTC. Its translation is CASSFTPNGPGSYNEQFF. The chain has TRBV5-1 and TRBJ2-1, with D unclear. Deletions cut 2 bases from V and 1 base from J, with 19 bases between. Germline V lookup: CDR1 SGHRS, CDR2 YFSETQ. CDR3 length: 18 residues.